This T cell receptor (beta chain) was identified during a study of PD-L1 blockade in urothelial cancer (dated by TCRdb to 2017 to 2019). For the wider study: Therapy was started in the mid-2010s for all patients, and atezolizumab 1,200 mg was administered intravenously every 3 weeks. About 85% of the roughly 30 patients were males with bladder-origin urothelial cancer, and about two thirds of the roughly 30 reported a prior smoking history. An ECOG performance status of 0 or 1 was recorded for the patients, and 0 to 3 prior chemotherapy regimens had been received by the patients. Blood samples were analyzed at 3 weeks after treatment start (second dose) and at 6 weeks after treatment start. Blood samples gave a median of roughly 150,000 T cells and tens of thousands of unique TCRs, with a median clonality of 0.080. The study, an exploratory multi-omic analysis, examined somatic, immune and clinical correlates of response to PD-L1 blockade with atezolizumab in urothelial cancer. Pretreatment tumor samples and matched peripheral blood, collected serially before and after atezolizumab treatment, underwent TCR sequencing. Durable clinical benefit was defined as progression-free survival longer than 6 months, and TCR features were also tested against progression-free and overall survival. In the same patients, pretreatment tumors underwent whole exome sequencing and RNA sequencing in addition to TCR sequencing. Eight or nine patients reached durable clinical benefit, while about 20 patients did not. Pretreatment blood TCR-seq was available for around 29 patients, at least one posttreatment blood collection was obtained for 25 or so patients, and tumor TCR-seq was available for 25 or so patients.

The cohort included about 29 patients with locally advanced or metastatic urothelial carcinoma who were treated at Memorial Sloan Kettering on a trial protocol. Peripheral blood mononuclear cells were collected pretreatment and during treatment, with between 1 and 8 total time points per patient. The Qiagen DNeasy Blood extraction kit was used to purify genomic DNA from total PBMCs and from tumor samples. PBMCs were collected pretreatment and during treatment, and were isolated and stored as previously described. This clone was seen a handful of times. Its antigen specificity is not known. The sample holds no much larger clone one base away, and base qualities are not on file. What the study reported, not specific to this receptor: A pretreatment peripheral blood TCR clonality below the median was linked to improved progression-free and overall survival. Patients with durable benefit showed greater expansion of tumor-associated TCR clones in peripheral blood 3 weeks after starting treatment (n ≈ 20, p = 0.022). Because of the small sample size (n ≈ 29) and the many exploratory analyses performed, the results are intended to be regarded as hypothesis-generating.

Each PCR received spiked-in synthetic TCR analog templates so that absolute template abundance could be estimated from read counts. TCRbeta CDR3 regions were amplified from genomic DNA with bias-controlled V and J gene primers using the immunoSEQ assay. Sequencing of rearranged TCRbeta segments was performed at approximately 20X coverage. Under the source paper's analysis protocol: Sequencing errors were corrected by clustering and CDR3s were annotated against IMGT to assign V, D and J genes. Only productive TCRbeta rearrangements were used in downstream analyses, excluding out-of-frame or stop-codon sequences. To compute clonality, Shannon entropy was normalized by the log of the number of unique productive sequences and then subtracted from one. Clones differing between time points or between blood and tumor were identified using Fisher's exact test with Benjamini-Hochberg correction, with an adjusted p below 0.01 applied as the threshold. Sourced from immuneACCESS, this table was stored by TCRdb with only in-frame sequences that have V and J called. A share of the clones is absent; for the studies checked, an unresolved V gene accounts for under half, and the remainder has no known explanation. V, J and clone size are taken as reported in that table, and D and trimming were inferred from the DNA itself. The sample table shows some 20,000 clones, and around 88% are seen once. Together, the top ten hold around 3.5% of the sample.

CDR1 and CDR2 are drawn from the germline V gene: SNHLY, FYNNEI. Inclusive of the bounding cysteine and phenylalanine, the CDR3 is 14 residues long. The CDR3 DNA has 42 bases and is translated from base 1. At the junction V is shortened by 7 bases and J by 5 bases; bases outside the gene matches: 7. The sequencing used PBMCs, collected around atezolizumab (anti-PD-L1) treatment. The sequence joins TRBV2 to TRBJ1-1; the central 10 bases match TRBD1. The source of this sequence is a man aged 50-59 years with urothelial cancer. The sequenced DNA is TGTGCCAGCAAGATCGACAGGGGGCGAACTGAAGCTTTCTTT. It translates to CASKIDRGRTEAFF.